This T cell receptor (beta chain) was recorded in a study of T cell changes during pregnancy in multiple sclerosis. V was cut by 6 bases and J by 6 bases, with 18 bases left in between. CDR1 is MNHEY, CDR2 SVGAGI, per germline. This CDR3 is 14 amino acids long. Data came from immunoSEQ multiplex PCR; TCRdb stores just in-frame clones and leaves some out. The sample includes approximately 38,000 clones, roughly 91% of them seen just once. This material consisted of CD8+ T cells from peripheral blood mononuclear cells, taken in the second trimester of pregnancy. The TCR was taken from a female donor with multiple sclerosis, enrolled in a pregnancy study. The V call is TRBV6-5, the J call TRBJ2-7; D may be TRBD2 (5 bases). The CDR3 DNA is TGTGCCAGCAGGGACTCGGATATTTACACCGAGCAGTACTTC. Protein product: CASRDSDIYTEQYF.